This T cell receptor beta chain was sequenced in a study of identical twins. TCRdb reprocessed the 5' RACE reads with MiXCR, giving one entry per CDR3 protein. In the table there are hundreds of thousands of distinct CDR3 sequences, around 22% of which are singletons. This clonotype was picked up a small number of times. Donors were all healthy Caucasians. Germline CDR1 and CDR2: MGHRA and YSYEKL. The CDR3 has 16 amino acids. The ends were cut back, 1 base at V and 3 bases at J, with 15 bases in the middle. The sample was also linked to a second study, of yellow fever vaccine responses in identical twins.

This TCR was sampled from a woman between 18 and 29 years old in good health. This chain uses TRBV4-1 with TRBJ1-1; possible D gene TRBD1, 5 bases. The source material was CD4+ T cells sorted from blood. CDR3 DNA sequence: TGCGCCAGCAGCCAAGGGGAGTACAGGATGGACACTGAAGCTTTCTTT. It codes for CASSQGEYRMDTEAFF.